The 8 T cell receptor beta chains below all came from one sample that was sequenced in a study of cytomegalovirus exposure and HLA in healthy donors. This PCR relied on a set of 60 Vbeta primers and 13 Jbeta primers. Sequencing used immunoSEQ multiplex PCR; TCRdb keeps in-frame clones, though not all of them. The sample holds 73,000 or so clones, approximately 80% seen once. The specimen was PBMCs. These receptors all stem from a human donor in good health.

This chain connects TRBV5-4 to TRBJ1-1; weak D call: TRBD1 (6 bases). Between the trimmed V and J ends, which lost 1 base and 4 bases, there was a span of 11 bases. This CDR3 contains 14 residues. Per the germline V gene, CDR1 is SGHNT and CDR2 is YYREEE (reference sequence). For the CDR3, the DNA is TGTGCCAGCAGCTTGCCACAGGGCCTCACTGAAGCTTTCTTT. This encodes CASSLPQGLTEAFF.

The chain carries TRBV11-3 and TRBJ2-3, with D perhaps matching TRBD2 (5 bases). This CDR3 has 13 residues. Germline CDR1 reads SGHNT; CDR2 reads YENEEA. V lost 0 bases to trimming and J lost 11 bases, with 12 bases between them. CDR3 nucleotides: TGTGCCAGCAGCTTAGAGTCCGACGGGAAGCAGTATTTT. Residues: CASSLESDGKQYF. The variable domain in full, completed from reference TRBV11-3 and TRBJ2-3, reads EAGVVQSPRYKIIEKKQPVAFWCNPISGHNTLYWYLQNLGQGPELLIRYENEEAVDDSQLPKDRFSAERLKGVDSTLKIQPAELGDSAVYLCASSLESDGKQYFGPGTRLTVL.

This chain uses TRBV5-1 with TRBJ2-4, with 16 bases that match TRBD2. The CDR3 is 17 residues long. Per germline, CDR1 SGHRS and CDR2 YFSETQ. V lost 0 bases and J lost 7; bases outside the gene matches: 4. As DNA, the CDR3 is TGCGCCAGCAGCTTGGCGGGACTAGCGGGGGGGAGGAACATTCAGTACTTC. Translation gives CASSLAGLAGGRNIQYF.

The chain couples TRBV19 to TRBJ2-5; no reliable D call. Germline V CDR1 and CDR2: LNHDA, SQIVND (reference sequence). The CDR3 has 13 amino acids. V lost 3 bases to trimming and J lost 2 bases, with 7 bases between them. This chain's CDR3 is CASSIARQETQYF. The CDR3 nucleotides read TGTGCCAGTAGTATCGCGCGACAAGAGACCCAGTACTTC. The entire variable domain, with the rest obtained from reference TRBV19 and TRBJ2-5, is as follows: DGGITQSPKYLFRKEGQNVTLSCEQNLNHDAMYWYRQDPGQGLRLIYYSQIVNDFQKGDIAEGYSVSREKKESFPLTVTSAQKNPTAFYLCASSIARQETQYFGPGTRLLVL.

The chain recombines TRBV5-6 with TRBJ2-5; 13 bases agree with TRBD2. The germline V gene has CDR1 SGHDT and CDR2 YYEEEE. J gave up 5 bases and V 3 bases, and 13 bases lay outside the gene matches. This CDR3 region has 18 residues. CDR3 DNA: TGTGCCAGCAGCTCCCTCGGGACTAGCGGGGTTCATGGGGAGACCCAGTACTTC. Translation gives CASSSLGTSGVHGETQYF. Full variable domain (missing parts from reference TRBV5-6 and TRBJ2-5): DAGVTQSPTHLIKTRGQQVTLRCSPKSGHDTVSWYQQALGQGPQFIFQYYEEEERQRGNFPDRFSGHQFPNYSSELNVNALLLGDSALYLCASSSLGTSGVHGETQYFGPGTRLLVL.

The chain uses TRBV10-3 and TRBJ1-2; possible D gene TRBD1, 6 bases. Trimming stripped 7 bases from V and 1 base from J, with 13 bases between. The CDR3 has 14 amino acids. Per germline, CDR1 ENHRY and CDR2 SYGVKD. The chain's CDR3 is CAINGDIDNYGYTF. The CDR3, as DNA: TGTGCCATCAACGGGGACATCGATAACTATGGCTACACCTTC.

V usage is TRBV7-3 and J usage is TRBJ2-7, with 7 positions matching TRBD1. The CDR3 runs to 15 residues. With V trimmed by 2 bases and J by 6 bases, 10 bases remained unmatched. Looked up from germline, CDR1 is SGHTA and CDR2 is FQGTGA. CDR3: CASSLDRARSGEQYF. The CDR3 DNA reads as TGTGCCAGCAGCTTAGACAGGGCACGGTCCGGCGAGCAGTACTTC.

V and J are TRBV19 and TRBJ1-1; 7 nucleotides match TRBD1. Germline V gene lookup returns CDR1 LNHDA and CDR2 SQIVND (reference sequence). This CDR3 comprises 14 residues. V was pared by 7 bases and J by 9 bases, with 14 bases of the junction left unmatched. The CDR3 coding sequence is TGTGCCAGTACTCCCGGACAGGACCAAAGTAAAGCTTTCTTT. The encoded protein is CASTPGQDQSKAFF.